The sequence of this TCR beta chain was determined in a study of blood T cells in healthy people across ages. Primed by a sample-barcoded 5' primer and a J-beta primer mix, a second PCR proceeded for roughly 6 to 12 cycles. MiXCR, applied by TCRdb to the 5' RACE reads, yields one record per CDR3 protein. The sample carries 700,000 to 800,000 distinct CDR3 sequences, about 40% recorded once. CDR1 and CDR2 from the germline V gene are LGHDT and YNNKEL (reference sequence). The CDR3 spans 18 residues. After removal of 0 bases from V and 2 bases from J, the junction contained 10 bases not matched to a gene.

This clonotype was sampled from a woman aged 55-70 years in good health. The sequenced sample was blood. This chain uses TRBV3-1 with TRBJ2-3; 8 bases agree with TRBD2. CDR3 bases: TGTGCCAGCAGCCAAGACCCCACCTGGCGGGGGGCCACAGATACGCAGTATTTT. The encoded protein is CASSQDPTWRGATDTQYF.